A single sample gave rise to the 10 T cell receptor beta chains below, sequenced in a study of OX40 agonist ivuxolimab in advanced cancers. Sequenced by immunoSEQ multiplex PCR; TCRdb stores in-frame clones only, minus some. This repertoire shows 60,000 to 75,000 clones, around 81% found once; its top ten account for over 0.95%. Sequenced material: CD4+ or CD8+ T cells sorted from blood, taken in a trial of the OX40 agonist ivuxolimab. All receptors come from an adult with an advanced solid tumor such as melanoma, head and neck, liver or kidney cancer.

The chain uses TRBV5-1 and TRBJ1-2; D possibly corresponds to TRBD1 (6 bases). The V end lost 5 bases, the J end lost 6 bases, and 14 bases lay between the germline ends. CDR1 is SGHRS, CDR2 YFSETQ, per germline. The CDR3 runs 13 residues. Here the CDR3 reads CASSSGQNNGYTF. The CDR3 DNA sequence: TGCGCCAGCAGTTCCGGACAGAACAATGGCTACACCTTC. The variable domain in full, completed from reference TRBV5-1 and TRBJ1-2, reads KAGVTQTPRYLIKTRGQQVTLSCSPISGHRSVSWYQQTPGQGLQFLFEYFSETQRNKGNFPGRFSGRQFSNSRSEMNVSTLELGDSALYLCASSSGQNNGYTFGSGTRLTVV.

The V gene is TRBV30, the J gene TRBJ2-7, with 8 bases matching TRBD1. Germline lookup yields CDR1 GTSNPN and CDR2 SVGIG (reference sequence). This CDR3 is 12 amino acids long. Losses at the gene ends were 4 bases for V and 7 bases for J; bases not matched to a gene: 6. Written as DNA, the CDR3 is TGTGCCTGGACCGACAGGGGTCTGGAGCAGTACTTC. As protein: CAWTDRGLEQYF.

The CDR3 DNA follows: TGCGCCAGCAGCTTGGGGGGCTCAGGGACTTCACCCCTCCACTTT. Translation gives CASSLGGSGTSPLHF. The chain employs TRBV5-1 and TRBJ1-6; D possibly corresponds to TRBD1 (5 bases). The V and J ends lost 0 bases and 9 bases respectively, with 13 bases between them. The CDR3 contains 15 residues. The V gene's germline CDR1 is SGHRS and CDR2 YFSETQ.

This clone was seen only once. The chain recombines TRBV13 with TRBJ2-3; D may be TRBD2 (6 bases). Germline CDR1 reads PRHDT; CDR2 reads FYEKMQ (reference sequence). The CDR3 is made up of 13 amino acids. V lost 3 bases, J lost 6 bases, and 10 bases lay in between. The CDR3 protein is CASSLRDVDTQYF. Written as DNA, the CDR3 is TGTGCCAGCAGCTTGCGGGACGTCGATACGCAGTATTTT.

This clone was counted between two and nine times. The rearrangement joins TRBV10-3 to TRBJ1-2; TRBD1 matches 10 bases. The CDR3 is 14 residues long. Germline CDR1 and CDR2: ENHRY and SYGVKD. The J segment lost 9 bases and the V segment lost 0 bases, leaving 4 bases of the junction unmatched. The CDR3 DNA follows: TGTGCCATCAGTGAGTCGGGGACAGGGGTGAGCTACACCTTC. Translating gives CAISESGTGVSYTF.

On this clone: Other DNA sequences in this sample translate to the same CDR3. The V and J genes are TRBV7-9 and TRBJ2-3, with D hard to call. Trimming removed 3 bases at V and 3 bases at J, with 4 bases between. Germline V gene lookup returns CDR1 SEHNR and CDR2 FQNEAQ (reference sequence). The CDR3 loop spans 12 amino acids. The CDR3 DNA reads as TGTGCCAGCAGCTTGGAGACAGATACGCAGTATTTT. Encoded protein: CASSLETDTQYF. Full variable domain (rest looked up from reference TRBV7-9 and TRBJ2-3): DTGVSQNPRHKITKRGQNVTFRCDPISEHNRLYWYRQTLGQGPEFLTYFQNEAQLEKSRLLSDRFSAERPKGSFSTLEIQRTEQGDSAMYLCASSLETDTQYFGPGTRLTVL.

The chain combines TRBV6-1 with TRBJ1-2; 11 bases agree with TRBD1. The CDR3 is made up of 15 amino acids. V was pared by 4 bases and J by 6 bases, with 7 bases of the junction left unmatched. CDR1 is MNHNS, CDR2 SASEGT, per germline. The CDR3 loop is CASSVPDRGRDGYTF. CDR3 sequence (DNA): TGTGCCAGCAGTGTCCCGGACAGGGGGCGGGATGGCTACACCTTC.

V gene TRBV27 combines with J gene TRBJ2-5, with a weak D call TRBD1 (6 bases). V shed 4 bases and J shed 5 bases, with 11 bases lying between them. The germline V gene has CDR1 MNHEY and CDR2 SMNVEV (reference sequence). This CDR3 is built from 13 residues. CDR3 amino acids: CASSSTGLETQYF. The DNA for the CDR3 is TGTGCCAGCAGTTCAACAGGGTTGGAGACCCAGTACTTC.

The gene calls are TRBV5-1 and TRBJ1-1, with D maybe TRBD1 (5 bases). CDR1 is SGHRS, CDR2 YFSETQ, per germline. The CDR3 extends over 16 amino acids. The V and J ends lost 2 bases and 2 bases respectively, with 16 bases between them. The CDR3 protein is CASSFSQGTFNTEAFF. Written as DNA, the CDR3 is TGCGCCAGCAGCTTTAGCCAGGGTACCTTCAACACTGAAGCTTTCTTT.

The V gene is TRBV6-1, the J gene TRBJ1-1; D is possibly TRBD1 (6 bases). V lost 6 bases and J lost 4, with 15 bases in between. CDR1 and CDR2 from the germline V gene are MNHNS and SASEGT. CDR3 length: 14 amino acids. The CDR3 nucleotides are TGTGCCAGCAGGGAACAGGGTTACACCACTGAAGCTTTCTTT. It specifies CASREQGYTTEAFF.